Presented here are 27 T cell receptor beta chains from one specimen sequenced in a study of OX40 agonist ivuxolimab in advanced cancers. The protocol was immunoSEQ multiplex PCR, while the TCRdb copy is restricted to in-frame clones and leaves out a portion. The sample carries approximately 59,000 clones, 75% to 85% recorded once. Here the sequenced sample was CD4+ or CD8+ T cells sorted from blood, taken in a trial of the OX40 agonist ivuxolimab. All receptors come from an adult with an advanced solid tumor such as melanoma, head and neck, liver or kidney cancer.

The chain recombines TRBV29-1 with TRBJ2-1, with a weak D call TRBD2 (6 bases). Trimming cost V 4 bases and J 4 bases, with 14 bases left between them. The germline V gene encodes CDR1 SQVTM and CDR2 ANQGSEA. The CDR3 sequence is 14 residues long. The CDR3 nucleotides read TGCAGCGTTGCGAGGTGGGGGACTTACAATGAGCAGTTCTTC. Translating it yields CSVARWGTYNEQFF.

The chain couples TRBV7-6 to TRBJ1-2; a weak D match, TRBD1 (5 bases). The CDR3 loop spans 13 amino acids. The ends were cut back, 8 bases at V and 3 bases at J, with 13 bases in the middle. Germline loops: CDR1 SGHVS, CDR2 FNYEAQ. CDR3 amino acids: CASSTVNDYGYTF. The DNA of the CDR3 is TGTGCCAGCTCGACAGTTAATGACTATGGCTACACCTTC.

The chain combines TRBV5-6 with TRBJ2-5, with 9 positions matching TRBD2. The CDR3 is 16 amino acids. Trimming took 9 bases from V and 2 from J; bases not matched to a gene: 14. In germline, CDR1 is SGHDT, CDR2 YYEEEE. CDR3 sequence (DNA): TGTGCCACCACAGCTGGAAAGGGACTAGCACAAGAGACCCAGTACTTC. This sequence encodes CATTAGKGLAQETQYF.

The chain employs TRBV28 and TRBJ2-3; D possibly uses TRBD1 or TRBD2 (5 bases each). Looked up from germline, CDR1 is MDHEN and CDR2 is SYDVKM. Trimming left V 6 bases short and J 3 bases short, with 16 bases between. This CDR3 has 15 amino acids. This chain's CDR3 is CASSPRVRGTDTQYF. CDR3 nucleotide sequence: TGTGCCAGCAGCCCCCGGGTGAGGGGTACAGATACGCAGTATTTT.

This chain connects TRBV5-8 to TRBJ1-1; TRBD1 is a possible D gene (6 bases). The germline gives CDR1 SGHTS, CDR2 YDEGEE. The V end was cut by 9 bases, the J end by 3 bases, with 30 bases between. The CDR3 runs to 18 residues. CDR3 in DNA: TGTGCCACCAAGTCTAGTAAGGCAGGGGACATCCGGGACACTGAAGCTTTCTTT. Translating gives CATKSSKAGDIRDTEAFF.

This sequence joins TRBV7-2 and TRBJ2-5; D possibly corresponds to TRBD2 (5 bases). V was shortened by 5 bases and J by 3 bases, with 16 bases between the two germline ends. The germline V gene encodes CDR1 SGHTA and CDR2 FQGNSA. The CDR3 spans 15 residues. CDR3 protein: CASSPDSSPKETQYF. DNA of the CDR3: TGTGCCAGCAGCCCGGACTCGAGTCCCAAAGAGACCCAGTACTTC.

This clone showed up just a few times. This sequence joins TRBV5-1 and TRBJ1-5; D perhaps matches TRBD1 (5 bases). In germline, CDR1 is SGHRS, CDR2 YFSETQ. This CDR3 spans 15 amino acids. The V end was cut by 0 bases, the J end by 1 base, with 8 bases between. The CDR3 sequence is CASSLAGQSNQPQHF. The CDR3 region has the DNA TGCGCCAGCAGCTTGGCGGGGCAGAGCAATCAGCCCCAGCATTTT. Filled out from reference TRBV5-1 and TRBJ1-5, the complete variable domain reads KAGVTQTPRYLIKTRGQQVTLSCSPISGHRSVSWYQQTPGQGLQFLFEYFSETQRNKGNFPGRFSGRQFSNSRSEMNVSTLELGDSALYLCASSLAGQSNQPQHFGDGTRLSIL.

This chain connects TRBV18 to TRBJ1-2; 8 nucleotides line up with TRBD1. Unmatched junction bases numbered 11, after V lost 1 base and J lost 7 bases. Per germline, CDR1 KGHSH and CDR2 LQKENI. The CDR3 runs 16 residues. Here the CDR3 DNA reads TGTGCCAGCTCACCACTTTCGGGACAGGCCGGCCCTGGCTACACCTTC. Amino acids: CASSPLSGQAGPGYTF. The full variable domain, in which reference TRBV18 and TRBJ1-2 provide the parts outside the CDR3, is NAGVMQNPRHLVRRRGQEARLRCSPMKGHSHVYWYRQLPEEGLKFMVYLQKENIIDESGMPKERFSAEFPKEGPSILRIQQVVRGDSAAYFCASSPLSGQAGPGYTFGSGTRLTVV.

V and J are TRBV6-6 and TRBJ2-5, with a weak D call TRBD2 (7 bases). The CDR3 totals 13 residues. V was trimmed by 6 bases and J by 5 bases, leaving 13 bases between them. The V gene's germline CDR1 is MNHNY and CDR2 SVGAGI (reference sequence). This CDR3 reads CASRGGGRETQYF. The CDR3 region has the DNA TGTGCCAGCAGGGGCGGGGGCAGGGAGACCCAGTACTTC.

This clone was seen a few times. V gene TRBV2 combines with J gene TRBJ2-3; 11 nucleotides match TRBD2. Germline V gene sequence: CDR1 SNHLY, CDR2 FYNNEI. J was trimmed by 8 bases and V by 8 bases; bases with no gene match: 15. The CDR3 has 16 amino acids. As DNA, the CDR3 is TGTGCCAGCGGAGCTAGCGGGGGGTATAGTTCGGTTACGCAGTATTTT. Amino acid sequence: CASGASGGYSSVTQYF.

This chain joins TRBV6-5 and TRBJ2-3; no firm D call. V gave up 5 bases and J gave up 2 bases, with 11 bases separating them. The CDR3 is 14 residues long. Germline V lookup: CDR1 MNHEY, CDR2 SVGAGI. This CDR3 reads CASSTRRSTDTQYF. The CDR3 coding sequence is TGTGCCAGCAGTACGCGGAGATCCACAGATACGCAGTATTTT.

In this sample, this clone turned up once. The chain uses TRBV5-1 and TRBJ2-5; 11 nucleotides agree with TRBD1. V was clipped by 2 bases and J by 8 bases; unmatched bases: 23. Germline CDR1 reads SGHRS; CDR2 reads YFSETQ. This CDR3 comprises 20 residues. For the CDR3, the DNA is TGCGCCAGCAGCTTAGAGCCGCTTCCGGCCGGGACAGGGGGTACTCCTACCCAGTACTTC. Translation: CASSLEPLPAGTGGTPTQYF.

The chain joins TRBV7-9 to TRBJ2-3; 9 bases fit TRBD2. V was pared by 5 bases and J by 6 bases, with 3 bases of the junction left unmatched. The CDR3 contains 13 residues. Germline V lookup: CDR1 SEHNR, CDR2 FQNEAQ (reference sequence). In DNA form, the CDR3 reads TGTGCCAGCAGCGCGGGGGGGCCGGATACGCAGTATTTT. Residues: CASSAGGPDTQYF. The full variable domain, rest sourced from reference TRBV7-9 and TRBJ2-3, is DTGVSQNPRHKITKRGQNVTFRCDPISEHNRLYWYRQTLGQGPEFLTYFQNEAQLEKSRLLSDRFSAERPKGSFSTLEIQRTEQGDSAMYLCASSAGGPDTQYFGPGTRLTVL.

The chain uses TRBV11-3 and TRBJ1-1; a weak D match, TRBD1 (5 bases). Trimming took 1 base from V and 10 from J, leaving 13 bases between them. The germline gives CDR1 SGHNT, CDR2 YENEEA. The CDR3 is 13 residues long. In nucleotides, the CDR3 is TGTGCCAGCAGCTTAGCTGGACAAAACGTAGCTTTCTTT. Translated, it gives CASSLAGQNVAFF.

This clone was counted a single time. This sequence joins TRBV7-2 and TRBJ1-6; 7 nucleotides match TRBD1. Germline CDR1 and CDR2: SGHTA and FQGNSA. The CDR3 totals 14 residues. The V segment lost 4 bases and the J segment 7 bases; nucleotides outside the gene matches: 4. DNA of the CDR3: TGTGCCAGCAGCTCACAGGGGAGGAATTCACCCCTCCACTTT. Encoded protein: CASSSQGRNSPLHF.

This chain connects TRBV5-1 to TRBJ2-5, with a weak D call TRBD1 (5 bases). Germline CDR1 is SGHRS and CDR2 is YFSETQ. Trimming removed 0 bases from V and 1 base from J, with 10 bases in between. This CDR3 has 15 amino acids. CDR3 DNA: TGCGCCAGCAGCTTGGGTGGGGCTACCCAAGAGACCCAGTACTTC. It is translated as CASSLGGATQETQYF.

The J gene is TRBJ1-5, the V gene TRBV5-1; D remains ambiguous. The germline CDR1 and CDR2 sequences are SGHRS and YFSETQ. The CDR3 has 13 residues. The V gene lost 3 bases and the J gene lost 5 bases, with 9 bases spanning the gap. The CDR3 loop reads CASSSAPDQPQHF. The CDR3 DNA reads as TGCGCCAGCAGCTCCGCCCCAGATCAGCCCCAGCATTTT.

The V and J genes are TRBV7-8 and TRBJ1-5; TRBD1 is a possible D gene (5 bases). V was cut by 5 bases and J by 3 bases, with 17 bases left in between. Germline V lookup: CDR1 SGHVS, CDR2 FQNEAQ. This CDR3 contains 16 residues. CDR3 amino acids: CASSPTRGGTNQPQHF. The CDR3, as DNA: TGTGCCAGCAGCCCCACTCGGGGAGGGACCAATCAGCCCCAGCATTTT.

The chain links TRBV14 to TRBJ2-1; D is unclear. The V and J ends lost 6 bases and 4 bases respectively, with 4 bases between them. The CDR3 contains 11 residues. From germline, CDR1 is SGHDN and CDR2 FVKESK. The CDR3 bases are TGTGCCAGCAGTACTTACAATGAGCAGTTCTTC. It specifies CASSTYNEQFF.

Only a few counts were recorded for this clone. The rearrangement links TRBV6-6 to TRBJ2-3; no definite D call. V gave up 7 bases and J gave up 5 bases, with 7 bases separating them. This CDR3 spans 11 amino acids. The V gene's germline CDR1 is MNHNY and CDR2 SVGAGI (reference sequence). Here the CDR3 reads CASTLGDTQYF. The CDR3 DNA sequence: TGTGCCAGCACGCTCGGAGATACGCAGTATTTT.

Only one count was recorded for this clone. This chain connects TRBV5-1 to TRBJ2-3, with 12 bases identical to TRBD1. The V gene's germline CDR1 is SGHRS and CDR2 YFSETQ. This CDR3 region has 19 residues. V was pared by 0 bases and J by 0 bases, with 8 bases of the junction left unmatched. The DNA of the CDR3 is TGCGCCAGCAGCTTGGATCATGGGACAGGGGGCCTTAGCACAGATACGCAGTATTTT. Amino acids: CASSLDHGTGGLSTDTQYF.

The J gene is TRBJ2-3, the V gene TRBV5-1, with 9 bases that match TRBD2. Germline-derived CDR1 and CDR2 are SGHRS and YFSETQ. The CDR3 is made up of 18 amino acids. With V trimmed by 4 bases and J by 0 bases, 12 bases remained unmatched. CDR3 nucleotide sequence: TGCGCCAGCAGCCAGGCTCGGAGCGGGGGGACAAGCACAGATACGCAGTATTTT. This gives the protein CASSQARSGGTSTDTQYF.

The chain uses TRBV6-1 and TRBJ1-1; TRBD1 is a possible D gene (5 bases). Trimming stripped 1 base from V and 4 bases from J, with 10 bases between. Germline lookup yields CDR1 MNHNS and CDR2 SASEGT. This CDR3 contains 14 residues. The CDR3 nucleotides read TGTGCCAGCAGTGAAGTGGGCAGGGCCACTGAAGCTTTCTTT. Protein product: CASSEVGRATEAFF.

The chain couples TRBV29-1 to TRBJ1-5; 8 positions match TRBD1. Germline V gene data show CDR1 as SQVTM and CDR2 as ANQGSEA. The CDR3 contains 13 residues. Trimming took 7 bases from V and 5 from J; bases not matched to a gene: 7. CDR3 DNA sequence: TGCAGCGCCTCCGGGACAGGTGATCAGCCCCAGCATTTT. It is translated as CSASGTGDQPQHF.

V usage is TRBV7-2 and J usage is TRBJ1-5, with D possibly TRBD1 on 5 matching bases. The CDR3 spans 15 residues. Germline CDR1 is SGHTA and CDR2 is FQGNSA. Between the trimmed V and J ends, which lost 5 bases and 4 bases, there was a span of 15 bases. In DNA, the CDR3 is TGTGCCAGCAGCCTCGAGCGGGAGGGGAATCAGCCCCAGCATTTT. Its translation: CASSLEREGNQPQHF. Variable domain in full (rest from reference TRBV7-2 and TRBJ1-5): GAGVSQSPSNKVTEKGKDVELRCDPISGHTALYWYRQSLGQGLEFLIYFQGNSAPDKSGLPSDRFSAERTGGSVSTLTIQRTQQEDSAVYLCASSLEREGNQPQHFGDGTRLSIL.

This clone was recorded a few times. V usage is TRBV5-1 and J usage is TRBJ2-7, with TRBD1 matching over 7 bases. Trimming cost V 0 bases and J 0 bases; bases outside gene matches: 3. This CDR3 contains 15 residues. The germline gives CDR1 SGHRS, CDR2 YFSETQ. The chain's CDR3 is CASSLGQGVSYEQYF. The CDR3 nucleotides are TGCGCCAGCAGCTTGGGGCAGGGGGTCTCCTACGAGCAGTACTTC.

The chain uses TRBV27 and TRBJ2-3; maybe TRBD2 (5 bases). V lost 6 bases and J lost 6, with 13 bases in between. This CDR3 contains 13 residues. Germline V gene lookup returns CDR1 MNHEY and CDR2 SMNVEV (reference sequence). The CDR3 loop reads CASSLATKDTQYF. The CDR3 nucleotides are TGTGCCAGCAGCTTAGCGACCAAGGATACGCAGTATTTT.